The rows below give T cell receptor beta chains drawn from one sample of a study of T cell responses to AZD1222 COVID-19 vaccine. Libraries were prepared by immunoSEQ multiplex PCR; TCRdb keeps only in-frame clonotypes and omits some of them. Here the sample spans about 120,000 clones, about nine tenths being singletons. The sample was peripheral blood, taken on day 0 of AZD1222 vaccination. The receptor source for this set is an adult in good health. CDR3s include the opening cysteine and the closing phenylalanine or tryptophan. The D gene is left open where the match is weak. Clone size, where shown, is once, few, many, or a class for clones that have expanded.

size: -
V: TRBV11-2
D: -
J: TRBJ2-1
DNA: TGTGCCAGCAGCCCCAACCGGGGACGACGGGTTGACAATGAGCAGTTCTTC
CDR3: CASSPNRGRRVDNEQFF

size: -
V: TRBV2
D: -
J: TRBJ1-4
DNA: TGTGCCAGCACTCGGGCGTGGAATGAAAAACTGTTTTTT
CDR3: CASTRAWNEKLFF

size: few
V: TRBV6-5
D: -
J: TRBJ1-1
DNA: TGTGCCAGCAGTTACCACGGACGCCCGGAAGCTTTCTTT
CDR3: CASSYHGRPEAFF

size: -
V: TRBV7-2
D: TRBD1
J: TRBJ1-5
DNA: TGTGCCAGCAGCCACGGGACAGGGTATCAGCCCCAGCATTTT
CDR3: CASSHGTGYQPQHF

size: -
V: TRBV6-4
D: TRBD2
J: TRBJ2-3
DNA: TGTGCCAGCAGTGAACTAGCGGGAGTGTCAGATACGCAGTATTTT
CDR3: CASSELAGVSDTQYF

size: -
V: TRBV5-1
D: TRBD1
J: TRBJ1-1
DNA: TGCGCCAGCGGATCTCGGACAGGAAGCCCTGAAGCTTTCTTT
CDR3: CASGSRTGSPEAFF

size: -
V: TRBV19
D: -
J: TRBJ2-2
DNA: TGTGCCAGTAGTATCTGGCAAACCACGGCCGGGGAGCTGTTTTTT
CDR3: CASSIWQTTAGELFF

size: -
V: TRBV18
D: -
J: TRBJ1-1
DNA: TGTGCCAGCTCGGAGAGGGAAACTGAAGCTTTCTTT
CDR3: CASSERETEAFF

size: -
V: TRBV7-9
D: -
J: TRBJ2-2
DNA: TGTGCCAGCAGCTTAGCGCAGAACACCGGGGAGCTGTTTTTT
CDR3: CASSLAQNTGELFF

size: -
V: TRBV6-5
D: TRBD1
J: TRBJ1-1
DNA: TGTGCCAGTAGGGGGCACCCGAACACTGAAGCTTTCTTT
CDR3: CASRGHPNTEAFF

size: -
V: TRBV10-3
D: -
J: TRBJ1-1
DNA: TGTGCCATCAGTGATATGGAGGGGGTACTGAACACTGAAGCTTTCTTT
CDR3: CAISDMEGVLNTEAFF

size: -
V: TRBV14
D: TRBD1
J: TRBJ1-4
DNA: TGTGCCAGCAGCCAATTGACAGGGGTAGGGTTTTTT
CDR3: CASSQLTGVGFF

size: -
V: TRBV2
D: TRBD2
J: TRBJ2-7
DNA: TGTGCCAGCAGACCACCCGGGACTAGCGGCTGGGACGAGCAGTACTTC
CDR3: CASRPPGTSGWDEQYF

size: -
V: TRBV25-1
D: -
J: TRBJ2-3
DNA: TGTGCCAGCAGTGAGCCCAGGGACACAGATACGCAGTATTTT
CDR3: CASSEPRDTDTQYF

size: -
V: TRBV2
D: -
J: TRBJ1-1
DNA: TGTGCCAGCAGTGATCAAGGGAACACTGAAGCTTTCTTT
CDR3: CASSDQGNTEAFF

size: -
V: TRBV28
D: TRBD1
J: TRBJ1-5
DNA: TGTGCCAGCACAGGGGGTTTTCGCAATCAGCCCCAGCATTTT
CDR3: CASTGGFRNQPQHF

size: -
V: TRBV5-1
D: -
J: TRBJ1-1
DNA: TGCGCCAGCAGCCCCGGGTACCAGGGGACTGAAGCTTTCTTT
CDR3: CASSPGYQGTEAFF

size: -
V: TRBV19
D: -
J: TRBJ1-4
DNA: TGTGCCAGTAGTACCCTCGACAGCCCCCTTGGGAAACTGTTTTTT
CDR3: CASSTLDSPLGKLFF

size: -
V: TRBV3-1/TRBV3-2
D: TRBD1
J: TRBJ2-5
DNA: TGTGCCAGCAGCCCTCGGACCCCTGGACAGGGAAGTTCGACCCAGTACTTC
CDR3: CASSPRTPGQGSSTQYF

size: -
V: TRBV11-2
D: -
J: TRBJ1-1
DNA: TGTGCCAGCAGCTTAGTCGCAGAGGTCACTGAAGCTTTCTTT
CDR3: CASSLVAEVTEAFF

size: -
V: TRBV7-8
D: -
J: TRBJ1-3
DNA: TGTGCCAGCAGCTTAGGGGCCCTCCTTTCTGGAAACACCATATATTTT
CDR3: CASSLGALLSGNTIYF

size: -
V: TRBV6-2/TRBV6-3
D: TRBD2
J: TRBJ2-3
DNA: TGTGCCAGCAGCCTCTGGACTAGCGGGAGCTTCGCAGATACGCAGTATTTT
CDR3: CASSLWTSGSFADTQYF

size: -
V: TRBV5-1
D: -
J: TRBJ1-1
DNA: TGCGCCAGCAGCTTTGGCACGAACACTGAAGCTTTCTTT
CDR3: CASSFGTNTEAFF

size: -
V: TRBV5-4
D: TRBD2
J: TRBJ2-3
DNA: TGTGCCAGCAGTCGCGTAACTAGCGCCTACACAGATACGCAGTATTTT
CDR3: CASSRVTSAYTDTQYF

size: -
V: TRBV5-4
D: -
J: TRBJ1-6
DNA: TGTGCCAGCAGCTTGAAGACGGGAGAGAATTCACCCCTCCACTTT
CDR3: CASSLKTGENSPLHF

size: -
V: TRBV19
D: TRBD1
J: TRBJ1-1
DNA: TGTGCCAGTAGACCACAGGGGCTCACTGAAGCTTTCTTT
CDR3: CASRPQGLTEAFF

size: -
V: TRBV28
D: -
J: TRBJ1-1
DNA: TGTGCCAGCAGGATTACACGCTTCGACACTGAAGCTTTCTTT
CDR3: CASRITRFDTEAFF

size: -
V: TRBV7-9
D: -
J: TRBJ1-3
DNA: TGTGCCAGCAGCTTAGCTGGGGCGCGGGGAAACACCATATATTTT
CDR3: CASSLAGARGNTIYF

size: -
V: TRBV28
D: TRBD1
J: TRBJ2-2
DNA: TGTGCCAGCATTCCGGGACAGAAGACCGGGGAGCTGTTTTTT
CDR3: CASIPGQKTGELFF

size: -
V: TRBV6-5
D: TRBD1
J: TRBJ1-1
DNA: TGTGCCAGCAGTTACTTCGGGACAGCCGCTGAAGCTTTCTTT
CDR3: CASSYFGTAAEAFF

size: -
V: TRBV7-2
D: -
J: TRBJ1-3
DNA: TGTGCCAGCAGCCCTGCCCCGAATGAAACGTGGAACACCATATATTTT
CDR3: CASSPAPNETWNTIYF

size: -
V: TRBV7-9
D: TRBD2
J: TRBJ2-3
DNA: TGTGCCAGCAGCTTGGGGGCTAGCGGGATTAGCACAGATACGCAGTATTTT
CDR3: CASSLGASGISTDTQYF

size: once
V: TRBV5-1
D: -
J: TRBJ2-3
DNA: TGCGCCAGTAACCCCATAGGGGGGGTAGGCACAGATACGCAGTATTTT
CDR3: CASNPIGGVGTDTQYF